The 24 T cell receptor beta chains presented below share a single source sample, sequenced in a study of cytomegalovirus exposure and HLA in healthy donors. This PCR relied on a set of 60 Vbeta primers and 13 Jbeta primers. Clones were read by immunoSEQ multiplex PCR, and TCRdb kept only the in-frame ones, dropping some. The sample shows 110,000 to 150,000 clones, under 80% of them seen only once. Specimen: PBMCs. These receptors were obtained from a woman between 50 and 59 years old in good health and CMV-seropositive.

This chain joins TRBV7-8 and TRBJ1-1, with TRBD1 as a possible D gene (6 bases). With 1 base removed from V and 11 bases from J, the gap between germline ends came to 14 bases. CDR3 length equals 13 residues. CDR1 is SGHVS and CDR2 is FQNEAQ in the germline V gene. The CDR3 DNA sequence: TGTGCCAGCAGCTTAGTACCGAACAGGGAGGCTTTCTTT. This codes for CASSLVPNREAFF.

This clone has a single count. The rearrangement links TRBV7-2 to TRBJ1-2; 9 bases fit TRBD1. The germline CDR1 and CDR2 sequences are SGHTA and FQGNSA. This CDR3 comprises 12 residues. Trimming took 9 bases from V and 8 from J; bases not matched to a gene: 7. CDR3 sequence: CASTYRGQGYTF. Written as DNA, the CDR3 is TGTGCCAGTACCTACAGGGGGCAGGGCTACACCTTC.

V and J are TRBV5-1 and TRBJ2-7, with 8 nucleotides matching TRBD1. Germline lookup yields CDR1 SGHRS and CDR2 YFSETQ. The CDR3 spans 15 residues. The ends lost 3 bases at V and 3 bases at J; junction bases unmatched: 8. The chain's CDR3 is CASSSALGQGYEQYF. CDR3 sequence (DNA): TGCGCCAGCAGCTCAGCCTTAGGACAGGGCTACGAGCAGTACTTC.

CDR3 sequence reads: CATSNQAGGPTDTQYF. In DNA, the CDR3 is TGTGCCACCAGCAACCAAGCGGGGGGGCCCACAGATACGCAGTATTTT. The gene calls are TRBV15 and TRBJ2-3; 10 bases line up with TRBD2. There are 16 residues in the CDR3. Germline CDR1 and CDR2: LNHNV and YYDKDF (reference sequence). V gave up 4 bases and J gave up 2 bases; unmatched junction bases: 6.

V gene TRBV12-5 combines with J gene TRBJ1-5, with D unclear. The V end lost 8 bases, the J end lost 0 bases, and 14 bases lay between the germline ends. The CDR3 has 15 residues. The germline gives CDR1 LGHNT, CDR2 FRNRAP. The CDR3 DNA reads TGTGCTAGTAGGTGGCAGGCCGATAGCAATCAGCCCCAGCATTTT. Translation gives CASRWQADSNQPQHF.

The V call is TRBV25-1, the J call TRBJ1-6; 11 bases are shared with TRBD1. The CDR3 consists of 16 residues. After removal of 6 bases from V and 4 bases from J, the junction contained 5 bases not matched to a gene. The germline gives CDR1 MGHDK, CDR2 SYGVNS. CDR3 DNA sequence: TGTGCCAGCAGCGGGACAGGGGGGTTATATAATTCACCCCTCCACTTT. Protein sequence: CASSGTGGLYNSPLHF.

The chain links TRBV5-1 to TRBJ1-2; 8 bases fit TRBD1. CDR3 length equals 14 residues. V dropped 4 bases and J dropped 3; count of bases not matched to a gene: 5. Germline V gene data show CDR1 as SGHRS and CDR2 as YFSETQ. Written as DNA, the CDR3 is TGCGCCAGCAGCATATCGACAGGGGACTATGGCTACACCTTC. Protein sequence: CASSISTGDYGYTF.

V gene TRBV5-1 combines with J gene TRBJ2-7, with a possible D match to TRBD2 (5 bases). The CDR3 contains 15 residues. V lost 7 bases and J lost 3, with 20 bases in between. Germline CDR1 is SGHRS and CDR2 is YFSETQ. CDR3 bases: TGCGCCAGCCACCTCCCGGGCGTCGGGGTCTACGAGCAGTACTTC. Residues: CASHLPGVGVYEQYF.

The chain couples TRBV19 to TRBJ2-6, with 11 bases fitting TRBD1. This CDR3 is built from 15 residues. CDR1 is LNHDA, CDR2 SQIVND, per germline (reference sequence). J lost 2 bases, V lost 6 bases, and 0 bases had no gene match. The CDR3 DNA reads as TGTGCCAGTAGGGACAGGGGGCCTGGGGCCAACGTCCTGACTTTC. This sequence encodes CASRDRGPGANVLTF.

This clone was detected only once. The CDR3 DNA reads TGTGCCAGCAGCCGCCTCGTGGGGGCCCGGGATGAGCAGTTCTTC. Its protein is CASSRLVGARDEQFF. V usage is TRBV11-1 and J usage is TRBJ2-1; a weak D match, TRBD1 (6 bases). CDR1 is SGHAT and CDR2 is FQDESV in the germline V gene (reference sequence). With 5 bases removed from V and 8 bases from J, the gap between germline ends came to 19 bases. The CDR3 consists of 15 residues.

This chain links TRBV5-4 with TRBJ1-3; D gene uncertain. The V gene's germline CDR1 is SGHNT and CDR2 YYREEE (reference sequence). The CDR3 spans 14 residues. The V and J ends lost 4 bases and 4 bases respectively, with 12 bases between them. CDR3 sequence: CASSPEPRGNTIYF. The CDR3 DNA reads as TGTGCCAGCAGCCCCGAGCCTCGGGGAAACACCATATATTTT.

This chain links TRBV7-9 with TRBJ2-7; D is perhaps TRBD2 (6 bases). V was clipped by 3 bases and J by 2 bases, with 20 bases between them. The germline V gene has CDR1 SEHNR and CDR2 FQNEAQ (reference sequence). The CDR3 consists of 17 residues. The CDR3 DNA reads TGTGCCAGCAGCTTCTTATCCTCGCGGGGAGTGACCTACGAGCAGTACTTC. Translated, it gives CASSFLSSRGVTYEQYF. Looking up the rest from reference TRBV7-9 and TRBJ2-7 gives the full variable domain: DTGVSQNPRHKITKRGQNVTFRCDPISEHNRLYWYRQTLGQGPEFLTYFQNEAQLEKSRLLSDRFSAERPKGSFSTLEIQRTEQGDSAMYLCASSFLSSRGVTYEQYFGPGTRLTVT.

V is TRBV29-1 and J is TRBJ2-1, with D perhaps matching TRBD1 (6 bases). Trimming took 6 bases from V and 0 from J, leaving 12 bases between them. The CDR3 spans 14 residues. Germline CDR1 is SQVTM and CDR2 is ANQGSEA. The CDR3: CSVRTARSYNEQFF. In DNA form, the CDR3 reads TGCAGCGTCAGGACAGCCCGCTCCTACAATGAGCAGTTCTTC.

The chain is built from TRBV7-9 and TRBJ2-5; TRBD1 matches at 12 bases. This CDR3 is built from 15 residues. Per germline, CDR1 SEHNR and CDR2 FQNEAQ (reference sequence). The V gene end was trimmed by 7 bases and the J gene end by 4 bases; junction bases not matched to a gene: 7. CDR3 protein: CASKGQGALGETQYF. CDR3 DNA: TGTGCCAGCAAGGGACAGGGGGCGCTGGGAGAGACCCAGTACTTC.

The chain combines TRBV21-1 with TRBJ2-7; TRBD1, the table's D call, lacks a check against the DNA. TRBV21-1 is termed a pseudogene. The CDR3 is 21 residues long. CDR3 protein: CASSTLRLGDKANPSSYEQYF. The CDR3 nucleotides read TGTGCCAGCAGCACTCTTCGCTTAGGGGACAAGGCTAACCCAAGCTCCTACGAGCAGTACTTC.

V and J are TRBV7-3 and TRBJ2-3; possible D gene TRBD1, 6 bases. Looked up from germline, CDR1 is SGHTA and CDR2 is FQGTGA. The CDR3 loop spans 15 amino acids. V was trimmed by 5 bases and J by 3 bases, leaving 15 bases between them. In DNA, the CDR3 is TGTGCCAGCAGCCAGTTTGGGGGCCCGACAGATACGCAGTATTTT. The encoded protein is CASSQFGGPTDTQYF.

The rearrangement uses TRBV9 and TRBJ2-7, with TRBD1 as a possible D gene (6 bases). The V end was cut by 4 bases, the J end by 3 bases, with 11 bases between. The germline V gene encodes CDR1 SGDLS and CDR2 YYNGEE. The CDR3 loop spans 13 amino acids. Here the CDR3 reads CASSSGQSYEQYF. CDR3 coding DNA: TGTGCCAGCAGCTCGGGACAAAGCTACGAGCAGTACTTC.

CDR3 amino acids: CASNPYGGNQPQHF. CDR3 in DNA: TGTGCCAGCAACCCGTACGGAGGCAATCAGCCCCAGCATTTT. The chain recombines TRBV5-8 with TRBJ1-5; D is ambiguous. V was pared by 6 bases and J by 2 bases, with 12 bases between. The V gene's germline CDR1 is SGHTS and CDR2 YDEGEE. This CDR3 contains 14 residues.

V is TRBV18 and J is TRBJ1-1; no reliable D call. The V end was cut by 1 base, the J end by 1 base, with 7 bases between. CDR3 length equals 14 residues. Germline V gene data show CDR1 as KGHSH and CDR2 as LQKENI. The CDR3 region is CASSPRPGNTEAFF. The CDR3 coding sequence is TGTGCCAGCTCACCACGCCCGGGGAACACTGAAGCTTTCTTT.

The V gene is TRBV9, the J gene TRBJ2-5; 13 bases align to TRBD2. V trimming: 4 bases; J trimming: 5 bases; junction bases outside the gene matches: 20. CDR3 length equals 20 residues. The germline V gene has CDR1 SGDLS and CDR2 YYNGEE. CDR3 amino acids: CASSSRGGTSGEIPRETQYF. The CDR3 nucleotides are TGTGCCAGCAGCTCCCGGGGGGGGACTAGCGGGGAGATACCCAGGGAGACCCAGTACTTC. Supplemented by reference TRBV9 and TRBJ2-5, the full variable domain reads DSGVTQTPKHLITATGQRVTLRCSPRSGDLSVYWYQQSLDQGLQFLIQYYNGEERAKGNILERFSAQQFPDLHSELNLSSLELGDSALYFCASSSRGGTSGEIPRETQYFGPGTRLLVL.

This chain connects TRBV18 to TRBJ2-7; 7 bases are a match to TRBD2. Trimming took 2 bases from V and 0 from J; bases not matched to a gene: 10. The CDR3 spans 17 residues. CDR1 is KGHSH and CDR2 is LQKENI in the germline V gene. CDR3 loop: CASSPLASSGGSYEQYF. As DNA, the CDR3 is TGTGCCAGCTCACCATTGGCTTCATCGGGGGGCTCCTACGAGCAGTACTTC.

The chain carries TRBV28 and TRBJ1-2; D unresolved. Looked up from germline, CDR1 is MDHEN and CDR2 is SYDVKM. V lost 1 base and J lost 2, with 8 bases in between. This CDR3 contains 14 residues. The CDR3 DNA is TGTGCCAGCAGTTTATTCGGTGAAAACTATGGCTACACCTTC. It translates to CASSLFGENYGYTF.

CDR3 nucleotide sequence: TGTGCCAGCAGCTTAGGGTACAGGGAAGGCGGCAATCAGCCCCAGCATTTT. This translates into CASSLGYREGGNQPQHF. The V gene is TRBV7-2, the J gene TRBJ1-5; weak D call: TRBD1 (6 bases). V shed 1 base and J shed 2 bases, with 15 bases lying between them. Germline V gene data show CDR1 as SGHTA and CDR2 as FQGNSA. The length of the CDR3 is 17 residues.

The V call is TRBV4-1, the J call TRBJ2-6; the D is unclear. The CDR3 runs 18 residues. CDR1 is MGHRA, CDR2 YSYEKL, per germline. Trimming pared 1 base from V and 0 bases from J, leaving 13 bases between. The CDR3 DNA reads TGCGCCAGCAGCCAAGGGAGAGCTTACTACTCTGGGGCCAACGTCCTGACTTTC. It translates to CASSQGRAYYSGANVLTF.